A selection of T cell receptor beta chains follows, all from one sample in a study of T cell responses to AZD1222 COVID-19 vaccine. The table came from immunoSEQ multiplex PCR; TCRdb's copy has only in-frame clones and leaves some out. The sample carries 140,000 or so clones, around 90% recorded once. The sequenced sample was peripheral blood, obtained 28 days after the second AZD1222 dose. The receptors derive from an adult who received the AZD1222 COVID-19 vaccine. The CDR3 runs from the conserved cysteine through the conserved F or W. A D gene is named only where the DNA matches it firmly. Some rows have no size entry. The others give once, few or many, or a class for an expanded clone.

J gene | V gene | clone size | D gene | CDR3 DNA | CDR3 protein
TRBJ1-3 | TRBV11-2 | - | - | TGTGCCAGCAGCTTAGCCCCCATCGGGCTCTCTGGAAACACCATATATTTT | CASSLAPIGLSGNTIYF
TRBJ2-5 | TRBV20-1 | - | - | TGCAGTGCTAGTTGGGAATCGAGCAGGGACGGAGAGACCCAGTACTTC | CSASWESSRDGETQYF
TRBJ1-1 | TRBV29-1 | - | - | TGCAGCGTTGTACCCGGGAACACTGAAGCTTTCTTT | CSVVPGNTEAFF
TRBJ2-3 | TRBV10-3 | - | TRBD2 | TGTGCCATCAGGGGGACTAGCGGGAGGGAAGCAGATACGCAGTATTTT | CAIRGTSGREADTQYF
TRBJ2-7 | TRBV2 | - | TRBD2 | TGTGCCAGCCTTCGGGAGGCCTACGAGCAGTACTTC | CASLREAYEQYF
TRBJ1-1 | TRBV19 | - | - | TGTGCCACACGCCGGGCCCCGAACACTGAAGCTTTCTTT | CATRRAPNTEAFF
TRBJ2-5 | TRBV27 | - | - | TGTGCCAGCAGTTTAGGTCAGCAAGAGACCCAGTACTTC | CASSLGQQETQYF
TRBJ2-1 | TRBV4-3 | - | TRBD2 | TGCGCCAGCAGCCCAGCGGGGGGGCATTCCAATGAGCAGTTCTTC | CASSPAGGHSNEQFF
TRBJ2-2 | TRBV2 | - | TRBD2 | TGTGCCAGCAGCGGGACTACGAACACCGGGGAGCTGTTTTTT | CASSGTTNTGELFF
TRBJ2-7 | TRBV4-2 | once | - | TGTGCCAGCAGCCAAGTCCAAGAGGGGGGCCACGAGCAGTACTTC | CASSQVQEGGHEQYF
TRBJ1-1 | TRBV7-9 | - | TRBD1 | TGTGCCACCCACAGGGGGATGAACACTGAAGCTTTCTTT | CATHRGMNTEAFF
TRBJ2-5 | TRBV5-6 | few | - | TGTGCCAGCAGCTTCGACAGGCTCGGGGAGACCCAGTACTTC | CASSFDRLGETQYF
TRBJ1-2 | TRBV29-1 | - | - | TGCAGCGTTGAAGGGATTGATAAGAGACTCCTATATCCTTCCTACACCTTC | CSVEGIDKRLLYPSYTF
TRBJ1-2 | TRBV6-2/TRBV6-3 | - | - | TGTGCCAGCAGTTGGGGGCAAATTTATGGCTACACCTTC | CASSWGQIYGYTF
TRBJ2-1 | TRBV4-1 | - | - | TGCGCCAGCAGCCAAGTTCCCACCTACAATGAGCAGTTCTTC | CASSQVPTYNEQFF
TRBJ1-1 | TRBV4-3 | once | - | TGCGCCAGCAGCCAAGTCCTAGGGGGCACTGAAGCTTTCTTT | CASSQVLGGTEAFF
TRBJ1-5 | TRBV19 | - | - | TGTGCCAGTAGTATACAGGCTGGGTGGAATCAGCCCCAGCATTTT | CASSIQAGWNQPQHF
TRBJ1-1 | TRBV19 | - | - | TGTGCCAGTATCTTGGGGGTGGGGAACACTGAAGCTTTCTTT | CASILGVGNTEAFF
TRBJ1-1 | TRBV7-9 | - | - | TGTGCCAGCAGCTTAAGGGTTACGAACACTGAAGCTTTCTTT | CASSLRVTNTEAFF
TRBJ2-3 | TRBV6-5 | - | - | TGTGCCAGCAATAAAATCGGGGATACGCAGTATTTT | CASNKIGDTQYF
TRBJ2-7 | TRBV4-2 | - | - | TGTGCCAGCAGCCAAGTTTCGGTGTTCTCCTACGAGCAGTACTTC | CASSQVSVFSYEQYF
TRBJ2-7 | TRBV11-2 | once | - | TGTGCCAGCAGCTTCCGGCCCCGGGAGCAGTACTTC | CASSFRPREQYF
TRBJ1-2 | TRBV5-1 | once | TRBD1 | TGCGCCAGCAGCTTGGGGGACAGGGGTTCGGATGGCTACACCTTC | CASSLGDRGSDGYTF
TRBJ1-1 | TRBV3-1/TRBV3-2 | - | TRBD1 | TGTGCCAGCAGCCAAGATCGCGGGACAGGGGGCTTGAACACTGAAGCTTTCTTT | CASSQDRGTGGLNTEAFF
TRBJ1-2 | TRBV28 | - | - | TGTGCCGTATTCCCCCGGACAGCGGGAACCTACTATGGCTACACCTTC | CAVFPRTAGTYYGYTF
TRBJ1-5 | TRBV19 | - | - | TGTGCCAGTAGCACTCAGAAGGGGCAGCCCCAGCATTTT | CASSTQKGQPQHF
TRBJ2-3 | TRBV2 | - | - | TGTGCCGCGTCCTCGAGCCCCACGGCAGATACGCAGTATTTT | CAASSSPTADTQYF
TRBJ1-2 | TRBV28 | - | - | TGTGCCAGCAGCCCACCCCACGGAGGGGGAGGTAGAGGCTACACCTTC | CASSPPHGGGGRGYTF
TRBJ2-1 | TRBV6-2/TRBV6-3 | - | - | TGTGCCAGCAGTTACTCGGGCCTTTCGGATGAGCAGTTCTTC | CASSYSGLSDEQFF
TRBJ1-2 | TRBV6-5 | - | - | TGTGCCAGCAGTTACGGGGGGGCGGATGGCTACACCTTC | CASSYGGADGYTF
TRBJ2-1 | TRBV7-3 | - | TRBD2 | TGTGCCAGCAGCCCTGCCGGGGGGTCCTACAATGAGCAGTTCTTC | CASSPAGGSYNEQFF
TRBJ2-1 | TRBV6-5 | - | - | TGTGCCAGCAGTTACTCCCCCGCCAGGGACGATGAGCAGTTCTTC | CASSYSPARDDEQFF
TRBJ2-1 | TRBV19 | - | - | TGTGCCAGTAGAATGGGGGGCGTCAATGAGCAGTTCTTC | CASRMGGVNEQFF
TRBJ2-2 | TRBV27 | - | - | TGTGCCAGCAGATCGGGTGGCGGGGAGCTGTTTTTT | CASRSGGGELFF
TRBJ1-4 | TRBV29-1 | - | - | TGCAGCGTTGCAGGGCAGGATAATGAAAAACTGTTTTTT | CSVAGQDNEKLFF
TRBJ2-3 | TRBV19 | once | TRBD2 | TGTGCCAGTAGTGGGGCAGGAGCGGGGGGCCACAGAGATACGCAGTATTTT | CASSGAGAGGHRDTQYF
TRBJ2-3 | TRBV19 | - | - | TGTGCCAGTAGTAGCGCAGGCCCAACTCGCACAGATACGCAGTATTTT | CASSSAGPTRTDTQYF
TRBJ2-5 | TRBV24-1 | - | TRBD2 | TGTGCCGTAACTAGCGGTGCGTACCAAGAGACCCAGTACTTC | CAVTSGAYQETQYF
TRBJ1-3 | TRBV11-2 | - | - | TGTGCCAGCAGCACCGCGGGGGGCGTTATGCCCGCCTATTTT | CASSTAGGVMPAYF
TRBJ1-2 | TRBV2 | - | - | TGTGCCAGCAGGCAGGGCAGCTATGGCTACACCTTC | CASRQGSYGYTF
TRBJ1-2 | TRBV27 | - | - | TGTGCCAGCAGTTCTTGGGGCTATGGCTACACCTTC | CASSSWGYGYTF
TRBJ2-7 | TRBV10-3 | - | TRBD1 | TGTGCCATCGGGACAGGGGGCTTCTACGAGCAGTACTTC | CAIGTGGFYEQYF
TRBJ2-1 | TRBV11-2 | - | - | TGTGCCAGCAGCTTAGATCCGGCTAGCCGGGGGTTCTTC | CASSLDPASRGFF
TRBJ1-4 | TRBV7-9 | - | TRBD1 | TGTGCCAGCAGCCCCATCCCCGGACAGGGACTCCTTCCTAATGAAAAACTGTTTTTT | CASSPIPGQGLLPNEKLFF
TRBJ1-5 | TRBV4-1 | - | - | TGCGCCAGCAGCCAAGGCCTCGGGGGTCAGCCCCAGCATTTT | CASSQGLGGQPQHF
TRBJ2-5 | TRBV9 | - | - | TGTGCCAGCAGCCGCGTGGGAGAGACCCAGTACTTC | CASSRVGETQYF
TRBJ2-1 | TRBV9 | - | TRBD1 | TGTGCCAGCAGCGCGACAGGGACCCTCTACAATGAGCAGTTCTTC | CASSATGTLYNEQFF
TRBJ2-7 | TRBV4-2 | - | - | TGTGCCAGCAGTCTTCGGGACTTCGGAGAGCAGTACTTC | CASSLRDFGEQYF
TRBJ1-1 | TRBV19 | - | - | TGTGCCAGTAAGGGGGAGGTGGACACTGAAGCTTTCTTT | CASKGEVDTEAFF
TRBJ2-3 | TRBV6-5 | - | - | TGTGCCAGCAGTCTAAGGGAAGATACGCAGTATTTT | CASSLREDTQYF
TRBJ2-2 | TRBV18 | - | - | TGTGCCAGCTCACCACCGTCGGGCGGACTCGGCACCGGGGAGCTGTTTTTT | CASSPPSGGLGTGELFF
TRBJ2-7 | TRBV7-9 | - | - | TGTGCCAGCAGTTCTACAGAGACTTTCTCCTACGAGCAGTACTTC | CASSSTETFSYEQYF
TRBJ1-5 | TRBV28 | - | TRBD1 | TGTGCCAGCAGTTGGGTCGACAGGGACAATCAGCCCCAGCATTTT | CASSWVDRDNQPQHF
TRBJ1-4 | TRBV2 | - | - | TGTGCCAGCAGCAGGGGCGGTGAAAAACTGTTTTTT | CASSRGGEKLFF